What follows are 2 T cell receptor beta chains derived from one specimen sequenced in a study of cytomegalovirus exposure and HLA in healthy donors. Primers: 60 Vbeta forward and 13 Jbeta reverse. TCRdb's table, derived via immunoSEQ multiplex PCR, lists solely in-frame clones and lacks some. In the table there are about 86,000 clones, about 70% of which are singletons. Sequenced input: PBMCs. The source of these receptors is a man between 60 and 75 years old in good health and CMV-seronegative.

The CDR3 spells CASSFRAEGPNEQYF. In DNA form, the CDR3 reads TGTGCCAGCAGCTTCCGGGCGGAGGGTCCGAACGAGCAGTACTTC. This chain joins TRBV7-9 and TRBJ2-7, with D perhaps TRBD2 (6 bases). V gave up 3 bases and J gave up 5 bases, with 17 bases separating them. The CDR3 is 15 amino acids. Germline assignment: CDR1 SEHNR and CDR2 FQNEAQ (reference sequence).

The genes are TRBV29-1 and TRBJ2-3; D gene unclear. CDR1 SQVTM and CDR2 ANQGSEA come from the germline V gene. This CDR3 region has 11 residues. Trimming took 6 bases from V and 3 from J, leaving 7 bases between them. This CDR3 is CSVSETDTQYF. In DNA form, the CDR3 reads TGCAGCGTCTCCGAGACAGATACGCAGTATTTT.